These T cell receptor beta chains were read from a single sample in a study of pediatric ulcerative colitis. Measured with immunoSEQ multiplex PCR; TCRdb has only the in-frame clones, and not every one. The data contain 55,000 to 70,000 clones, about 90% of them singletons. The sequencing input was blood. These receptor sequences come from a boy younger than 18 who was a control in a study of pediatric ulcerative colitis. Both conserved end residues are part of each CDR3.

TRBV7-2,CASSLDRGGNIQYF
TRBV9,CASSVGQGKSYEQYF
TRBV10-1,CASRVVGGQGVYEQYF
TRBV15,CATSRNTGGSGELFF
TRBV25-1,CASSIMGRQGNTEAFF
TRBV5-1,CASRRTGGSTDTQYF
TRBV7-3,CASSGYRNTEAFF
TRBV7-9,CASSLAGGRNEQFF
TRBV7-9,CASSFPGGEQYF
TRBV7-9,CASSSPGARANVLTF
TRBV14,CASSQVPGRAFF
TRBV7-7,CASSRTGDNSPLHF
TRBV5-1,CASSLAGQGAQETQYF
TRBV7-2,CASSRGQGIETQYF
TRBV7-2,CASSLGARATNEKLFF
TRBV28,CASSFNTGQGNYGYTF
TRBV6-5,CASSAATKVGTGLFF
TRBV7-8,CASSFPKREATNEKLFF
TRBV5-1,CASSLRTGTGGPDTQYF
TRBV11-2,CASSFRLASGRDNYNEQFF
TRBV18,CASSSSGTGREKLFF
TRBV25-1,CASSERGTGYYGYTF
TRBV4-3,CASSQQRGGPDTQYF
TRBV18,CASSPTTDRTIGNTIYF
TRBV27,CASKIWGRVGLNEQFF
TRBV4-2,CASSQDVGDSPLHF
TRBV11-2,CASTWGVGTEAFF
TRBV2,CASSIGGSPLHF
TRBV5-1,CASSMLAGGPSEQYF
TRBV11-1,CASSLEWGDNEQFF